These 16 T cell receptor beta chains share one sample of origin, sequenced in a study of T cell responses to AZD1222 COVID-19 vaccine. Sequencing was performed with immunoSEQ multiplex PCR; in TCRdb, only in-frame clones are kept and a portion is missing. The data hold approximately 100,000 clones, with 90% observed a single time. Sequenced here: peripheral blood, sampled 28 days after the second AZD1222 dose. All receptors derive from an adult who received the AZD1222 COVID-19 vaccine.

The V gene is TRBV3-1 (or the pseudogene TRBV3-2), the J gene TRBJ2-7; either TRBD1 or TRBD2 may fit D (6 bases each). CDR3 length: 16 residues. Trimming took off 0 bases at V and 1 base at J, with 13 bases between the two ends. Germline V lookup: CDR1 LGHDT, CDR2 YNNKEL (reference sequence). The CDR3 here is CASSQDGGRSSYEQYF. In nucleotides, the CDR3 is TGTGCCAGCAGCCAAGACGGGGGCCGCTCATCCTACGAGCAGTACTTC.

The chain recombines TRBV10-3 with TRBJ2-3; 8 positions agree with TRBD2. V gave up 3 bases and J gave up 2 bases; unmatched junction bases: 4. The germline CDR1 and CDR2 sequences are ENHRY and SYGVKD. The CDR3 spans 15 residues. DNA for the CDR3: TGTGCCATCAGTGACGGGGGGGGTTTCACAGATACGCAGTATTTT. As protein: CAISDGGGFTDTQYF.

This clone has a single count. The chain links TRBV29-1 to TRBJ2-7; the match to TRBD2 covers 7 bases. Germline values: CDR1 SQVTM, CDR2 ANQGSEA. The ends lost 2 bases at V and 2 bases at J; junction bases unmatched: 6. The CDR3 runs to 14 residues. The CDR3 region has the DNA TGCAGCGTTGAAATTGCGGGGGAGCCCTACGAGCAGTACTTC. Translated, it gives CSVEIAGEPYEQYF.

V and J are TRBV29-1 and TRBJ2-7; 7 bases are shared with TRBD1. CDR3 size: 14 residues. CDR1 SQVTM and CDR2 ANQGSEA come from the germline V gene. The junction had 4 bases not matched to a gene; V was cut back by 2 bases and J by 0 bases. For the CDR3, the DNA is TGCAGCGTTGAATGGGACAGAACCTCCTACGAGCAGTACTTC. Amino acid sequence: CSVEWDRTSYEQYF.

This chain uses TRBV7-2 with TRBJ1-2, with D perhaps TRBD1 (5 bases). From germline, CDR1 is SGHTA and CDR2 FQGNSA. V was pared by 5 bases and J by 4 bases, with 11 bases between. This CDR3 is 13 amino acids long. The DNA of the CDR3 is TGTGCCAGCAGCAACGGGGGTCCCTATGGCTACACCTTC. As protein: CASSNGGPYGYTF.

The rearrangement uses TRBV6-6 and TRBJ2-7; no firm D call. V was shortened by 5 bases and J by 0 bases, with 20 bases between the two germline ends. CDR3 length: 17 amino acids. The germline V gene has CDR1 MNHNY and CDR2 SVGAGI (reference sequence). CDR3 DNA sequence: TGTGCCAGCAGTCCCCCTCCGGACGGGCAATACTCCTACGAGCAGTACTTC. Its protein product is CASSPPPDGQYSYEQYF.

The V and J genes are TRBV5-6 and TRBJ2-7, with a weak D call TRBD2 (6 bases). The CDR3 runs to 15 residues. V was pared by 4 bases and J by 1 base, with 15 bases between. Germline V gene data show CDR1 as SGHDT and CDR2 as YYEEEE. The CDR3 spells CASSGGIIGSYEQYF. Written as DNA, the CDR3 is TGTGCCAGCAGCGGAGGGATTATCGGGTCCTACGAGCAGTACTTC.

Here the CDR3 reads CASRGTSGGAYEQYF. In DNA, the CDR3 is TGCGCCAGCAGGGGGACTAGCGGGGGGGCCTACGAGCAGTACTTC. V usage is TRBV10-2 and J usage is TRBJ2-7; 16 bases are a match to TRBD2. Germline lookup yields CDR1 WSHSY and CDR2 SAAADI. The CDR3 runs 15 residues. J gave up 2 bases and V 6 bases, and 1 base lay outside the gene matches.

This chain links TRBV5-1 with TRBJ2-1; 9 bases are a match to TRBD1. The CDR3 has 13 residues. CDR1 and CDR2 from the germline V gene are SGHRS and YFSETQ. The ends lost 5 bases at V and 9 bases at J; junction bases unmatched: 6. As DNA, the CDR3 is TGCGCCAGCAGTCGGGACAGGGTCGGTGAGCAGTTCTTC. Its protein is CASSRDRVGEQFF.

This chain connects TRBV6-5 to TRBJ1-1; D gene unclear. This CDR3 has 14 amino acids. Between the trimmed V and J ends, which lost 7 bases and 4 bases, there was a span of 16 bases. Germline loops: CDR1 MNHEY, CDR2 SVGAGI. CDR3 in DNA: TGTGCCAGCACCCCAGAGGTCTCGGCCACTGAAGCTTTCTTT. It specifies CASTPEVSATEAFF.

This clone was detected only a few times. The chain combines TRBV18 with TRBJ1-4; D is undetermined. CDR3 size: 15 residues. Trimming pared 4 bases from V and 4 bases from J, leaving 13 bases between. The germline gives CDR1 KGHSH, CDR2 LQKENI. CDR3 amino acids: CASSRTRRINEKLFF. The DNA of the CDR3 is TGTGCCAGCTCACGAACTCGACGGATTAATGAAAAACTGTTTTTT.

The CDR3 sequence is CASSLEEKLFF. The CDR3 coding sequence is TGTGCCAGCAGTTTAGAAGAAAAACTGTTTTTT. The chain is built from TRBV28 and TRBJ1-4; D unresolved. Germline CDR1 is MDHEN and CDR2 is SYDVKM. This CDR3 spans 11 amino acids. The V gene lost 2 bases and the J gene lost 8 bases, with 3 bases spanning the gap.

This clone was seen only once. V and J are TRBV29-1 and TRBJ1-2; 9 bases are a match to TRBD1. Germline V lookup: CDR1 SQVTM, CDR2 ANQGSEA. CDR3 length equals 11 residues. V lost 7 bases and J lost 4; bases outside the gene matches: 1. The CDR3, as DNA: TGCAGCGCGGACAGGGGCTATGGCTACACCTTC. Translated, it gives CSADRGYGYTF.

The rearrangement links TRBV6-5 to TRBJ2-5; a weak D match, TRBD1 (6 bases). Germline CDR1 reads MNHEY; CDR2 reads SVGAGI. V was cut by 5 bases and J by 2 bases, with 9 bases left in between. The CDR3 extends over 13 amino acids. DNA of the CDR3: TGTGCCAGCAGTCACAGGGAACAAGAGACCCAGTACTTC. This encodes CASSHREQETQYF.

The chain couples TRBV27 to TRBJ1-5; D may be TRBD1 (5 bases). Germline CDR1 MNHEY, CDR2 SMNVEV (reference sequence). V was cut by 2 bases and J by 4 bases, with 15 bases left in between. The CDR3 is 16 residues long. CDR3 DNA: TGTGCCAGCAGTTTAGTGGGGACCCGACCTAATCAGCCCCAGCATTTT. This encodes CASSLVGTRPNQPQHF.

The chain links TRBV11-2 to TRBJ1-2; 8 nucleotides line up with TRBD1. Germline CDR1 SGHAT, CDR2 FQNNGV. The CDR3 has 15 residues. With V trimmed by 2 bases and J by 4 bases, 6 bases remained unmatched. CDR3: CASSLTGTGVYGYTF. In DNA, the CDR3 is TGTGCCAGCAGCTTAACCGGGACAGGTGTCTATGGCTACACCTTC.